This T cell receptor (beta chain) was sequenced for a study of shared clonotypes between healthy human individuals. The overall study: The plates for each donor numbered three CD4 naive, three CD4 memory, two CD8 naive and one CD8 memory.

Study processing details: Quality scores were absent from the junction-only immunoSEQ sequences, so filtering differed. TCRdb keeps only in-frame clones here, not all; method: immunoSEQ multiplex PCR. V, J and clone size reflect that table, while D and trimming were determined from the DNA. The sample holds over 2 million clones, 95% seen once. V was clipped by 6 bases and J by 11 bases, with 23 bases between them. Germline-derived CDR1 and CDR2 are SNHLY and FYNNEI. The CDR3 runs 15 residues. Concerning this clone itself: What it binds is unknown.

General study results and limits: Of the naive CD4 clonotypes, about 5.4% were shared across a few donors.

The receptor comes from a man younger than 35 in good health. The sequenced sample was naive CD4+ T cells sorted from blood. Subset denoted: CD45RA+ positively selected. The chain joins TRBV2 to TRBJ1-5, with a tentative D call TRBD1 (5 bases). The CDR3 loop is CASSTQGVTQPAQHF. The CDR3 DNA reads TGTGCCAGCAGCACCCAGGGCGTGACCCAGCCGGCCCAGCATTTT.